The 29 T cell receptor beta chains reported below all come from one sample, sequenced in a study of CD8 T cells in Susac syndrome. With random hexamers, roughly 0.45 to 1 ug RNA was reverse transcribed. TCRdb passed the immunoSEQ multiplex PCR reads through MiXCR, listing each CDR3 protein once. The repertoire includes 120,000 or so distinct CDR3 sequences, 93% of them detected once, and about 0.096% sits in the top ten. Sequenced: CD4+ T cells from PBMCs. The receptor source for this set is a human donor with multiple sclerosis.

J is TRBJ1-2 and V is TRBV23-1; unclear D gene. TRBV23-1 is annotated as an ORF whose role is uncertain. V was pared by 8 bases and J by 8 bases, with 3 bases between. The CDR3 runs to 8 residues. This CDR3 is CASRGYTF. CDR3 sequence (DNA): TGCGCCAGCCGGGGCTACACCTTC.

This clonotype has a handful of counts. The V call is TRBV18, the J call TRBJ2-7; D gene uncertain. Looked up from germline, CDR1 is KGHSH and CDR2 is LQKENI. V lost 0 bases to trimming and J lost 6 bases, with 15 bases between them. The CDR3 runs to 15 residues. The CDR3 DNA reads TGTGCCAGCTCACCACCGGCGGCCGCCTCCGGCGAGCAGTACTTC. The encoded protein is CASSPPAAASGEQYF. Based on the CDR3 plus reference TRBV18 and TRBJ2-7, the full variable domain is NAGVMQNPRHLVRRRGQEARLRCSPMKGHSHVYWYRQLPEEGLKFMVYLQKENIIDESGMPKERFSAEFPKEGPSILRIQQVVRGDSAAYFCASSPPAAASGEQYFGPGTRLTVT.

V and J are TRBV5-8 and TRBJ2-5; no firm D call. CDR3 length equals 12 residues. Trimming left V 1 base short and J 3 bases short, with 4 bases between. CDR1 and CDR2 (germline): SGHTS, YDEGEE. DNA of the CDR3: TGTGCCAGCAGCTTGAACGAAGAGACCCAGTACTTC. Amino acids: CASSLNEETQYF.

The chain combines TRBV5-1 with TRBJ2-5; 11 positions match TRBD2. The CDR3 loop spans 15 amino acids. Germline V gene sequence: CDR1 SGHRS, CDR2 YFSETQ. The V and J ends lost 0 bases and 5 bases, in that order; junction bases with no gene match: 3. CDR3 amino acids: CASSLAASGGETQYF. The CDR3 DNA reads as TGCGCCAGCAGCTTGGCGGCTAGCGGGGGGGAGACCCAGTACTTC. The full variable domain, rest sourced from reference TRBV5-1 and TRBJ2-5, is KAGVTQTPRYLIKTRGQQVTLSCSPISGHRSVSWYQQTPGQGLQFLFEYFSETQRNKGNFPGRFSGRQFSNSRSEMNVSTLELGDSALYLCASSLAASGGETQYFGPGTRLLVL.

This chain joins TRBV20-1 and TRBJ1-5; a possible D gene is TRBD1 (5 bases). The germline gives CDR1 DFQATT, CDR2 SNEGSKA (reference sequence). This CDR3 spans 15 amino acids. V lost 0 bases to trimming and J lost 6 bases, with 15 bases between them. The CDR3 spells CSARDGDFETQPQHF. The CDR3 DNA reads as TGCAGTGCTAGAGATGGGGACTTCGAAACTCAGCCCCAGCATTTT.

This clonotype was picked up one time. J is TRBJ2-2 and V is TRBV4-2, with a possible D match to TRBD2 (6 bases). Per the germline V gene, CDR1 is LGHNA and CDR2 is YNFKEQ. The V gene lost 0 bases and the J gene lost 3 bases, with 17 bases spanning the gap. The CDR3 length is 18 residues. The chain's CDR3 is CASSQEAGSLADTGELFF. The CDR3 nucleotides are TGTGCCAGCAGCCAAGAGGCAGGGTCGTTAGCGGACACCGGGGAGCTGTTTTTT.

The rearrangement joins TRBV5-1 to TRBJ2-3; D may be TRBD1 (5 bases). Trimming removed 0 bases from V and 2 bases from J, with 10 bases in between. Germline loops: CDR1 SGHRS, CDR2 YFSETQ. This CDR3 has 15 residues. For the CDR3, the DNA is TGCGCCAGCAGCTTGGAGGACACCTCCACAGATACGCAGTATTTT. Translated, it gives CASSLEDTSTDTQYF.

The chain joins TRBV2 to TRBJ2-1; TRBD2 matches at 7 bases. This CDR3 region has 16 residues. CDR1 and CDR2 (germline): SNHLY, FYNNEI. V lost 7 bases and J lost 6; bases outside the gene matches: 15. CDR3 coding DNA: TGTGCCAGCACCCCCGGGGGACTACCGGTGGGCAATGAGCAGTTCTTC. Amino acid sequence: CASTPGGLPVGNEQFF.

The chain is built from TRBV10-3 and TRBJ2-3; tentative D call: TRBD2 (6 bases). This CDR3 is 12 amino acids long. V was cut by 4 bases and J by 5 bases, with 7 bases left in between. Germline CDR1 and CDR2: ENHRY and SYGVKD. CDR3 protein: CAISAGEDTQYF. CDR3 coding DNA: TGTGCCATCAGTGCGGGAGAAGATACGCAGTATTTT.

The chain carries TRBV24-1 and TRBJ2-7; D remains unclear. CDR3 size: 12 residues. Germline values: CDR1 KGHDR, CDR2 SFDVKD. V lost 5 bases and J lost 3, with 7 bases in between. The CDR3, as DNA: TGTGCCACCAGTGGTTACGGCTACGAGCAGTACTTC. Amino acid sequence: CATSGYGYEQYF.

The V call is TRBV19, the J call TRBJ1-2; D perhaps matches TRBD1 (5 bases). Trimming removed 7 bases at V and 10 bases at J, with 22 bases between. CDR3 length: 14 amino acids. Germline V gene data show CDR1 as LNHDA and CDR2 as SQIVND (reference sequence). CDR3 in DNA: TGTGCCAGTACTACACCGGGACTGTCCGCAACCTACACCTTC. Translation gives CASTTPGLSATYTF.

The rearrangement uses TRBV28 and TRBJ1-6; possibly TRBD1 for D (5 bases). The germline V gene has CDR1 MDHEN and CDR2 SYDVKM. This CDR3 has 15 amino acids. Trimming took off 5 bases at V and 7 bases at J, with 15 bases between the two ends. The CDR3 spells CASSPTGDRNSPLHF. CDR3 in DNA: TGTGCCAGCAGTCCTACAGGTGATAGAAATTCACCCCTCCACTTT.

The chain carries TRBV5-4 and TRBJ2-1; 8 bases align to TRBD2. V gave up 3 bases and J gave up 6 bases; unmatched junction bases: 14. Germline values: CDR1 SGHNT, CDR2 YYREEE (reference sequence). This CDR3 has 17 amino acids. The CDR3 loop reads CASSSPVGAGGTNEQFF. CDR3 nucleotides: TGTGCCAGCAGCTCCCCCGTCGGCGCGGGGGGCACCAATGAGCAGTTCTTC. Drawing the rest from reference TRBV5-4 and TRBJ2-1, the complete variable domain is ETGVTQSPTHLIKTRGQQVTLRCSSQSGHNTVSWYQQALGQGPQFIFQYYREEENGRGNFPPRFSGLQFPNYSSELNVNALELDDSALYLCASSSPVGAGGTNEQFFGPGTRLTVL.

This clonotype was counted between two and nine times. The chain combines TRBV5-1 with TRBJ2-3, with D unresolved. The length of the CDR3 is 14 residues. The germline gives CDR1 SGHRS, CDR2 YFSETQ. The ends were cut back, 0 bases at V and 5 bases at J, with 10 bases in the middle. In nucleotides, the CDR3 is TGCGCCAGCAGCTTGGGTACAAAAGGAGATACGCAGTATTTT. It encodes CASSLGTKGDTQYF. Based on the CDR3 plus reference TRBV5-1 and TRBJ2-3, the full variable domain is KAGVTQTPRYLIKTRGQQVTLSCSPISGHRSVSWYQQTPGQGLQFLFEYFSETQRNKGNFPGRFSGRQFSNSRSEMNVSTLELGDSALYLCASSLGTKGDTQYFGPGTRLTVL.

The chain recombines TRBV7-2 with TRBJ1-5; TRBD1 might be the D (6 bases). With 5 bases removed from V and 2 bases from J, the gap between germline ends came to 10 bases. Germline V CDR1 and CDR2: SGHTA, FQGNSA. The CDR3 is made up of 14 amino acids. CDR3 sequence reads: CASSPTGRNQPQHF. CDR3 DNA: TGTGCCAGCAGCCCGACAGGTCGCAATCAGCCCCAGCATTTT.

The rearrangement links TRBV18 to TRBJ1-3; D not resolved. Germline V gene data show CDR1 as KGHSH and CDR2 as LQKENI. V shed 6 bases and J shed 0 bases, with 9 bases lying between them. The CDR3 consists of 14 residues. The CDR3 spells CASSEGHSGNTIYF. The CDR3 DNA reads as TGTGCCAGCTCGGAAGGCCACTCTGGAAACACCATATATTTT.

The CDR3 DNA sequence: TGTGCCTGCGCGGACACCCTCTTGGGTGGCTACACCTTC. The encoded protein is CACADTLLGGYTF. The genes are TRBV30 and TRBJ1-2; D may be TRBD1 (5 bases). Between the trimmed V and J ends, which lost 6 bases and 7 bases, there was a span of 18 bases. The CDR3 is 13 residues long. From germline, CDR1 is GTSNPN and CDR2 SVGIG (reference sequence).

This clonotype turned up a few times. The chain carries TRBV6-1 and TRBJ2-6; D uncertain. The germline V gene encodes CDR1 MNHNS and CDR2 SASEGT. The V gene lost 7 bases and the J gene lost 0 bases, with 4 bases spanning the gap. The CDR3 runs to 13 residues. This CDR3 reads CASTGSGANVLTF. In DNA form, the CDR3 reads TGTGCCAGCACAGGCTCTGGGGCCAACGTCCTGACTTTC.

The chain carries TRBV18 and TRBJ2-7, with D hard to call. From germline, CDR1 is KGHSH and CDR2 LQKENI. The CDR3 is 15 residues long. The V end was cut by 0 bases, the J end by 2 bases, with 11 bases between. The CDR3 protein is CASSPPGEGAYEQYF. The DNA for the CDR3 is TGTGCCAGCTCACCACCTGGTGAAGGAGCCTACGAGCAGTACTTC.

The chain joins TRBV4-2 to TRBJ2-2; D tentatively reads TRBD1 or TRBD2 (6 bases each). Trimming took 4 bases from V and 0 from J, leaving 18 bases between them. The germline V gene encodes CDR1 LGHNA and CDR2 YNFKEQ. The CDR3 covers 18 residues. The CDR3 loop is CASSLVRGATPNTGELFF. CDR3 DNA sequence: TGTGCCAGCAGCCTAGTAAGGGGGGCCACTCCGAACACCGGGGAGCTGTTTTTT.

This clonotype has just a few counts. J is TRBJ1-1 and V is TRBV7-2, with a weak D call TRBD1 (6 bases). Trimming pared 2 bases from V and 2 bases from J, leaving 12 bases between. CDR1 is SGHTA, CDR2 FQGNSA, per germline. This CDR3 comprises 15 residues. CDR3 amino acids: CASSLSTGINTEAFF. In DNA, the CDR3 is TGTGCCAGCAGCTTATCTACAGGGATAAACACTGAAGCTTTCTTT.

This chain's CDR3 is CSVASGGGFEETQYF. Here the CDR3 DNA reads TGCAGCGTTGCTAGCGGGGGGGGGTTTGAAGAGACCCAGTACTTC. The V call is TRBV29-1, the J call TRBJ2-5, with 12 positions matching TRBD2. There are 15 residues in the CDR3. The germline V gene encodes CDR1 SQVTM and CDR2 ANQGSEA. The V segment lost 4 bases and the J segment 3 bases; nucleotides outside the gene matches: 6.

This clonotype has a single count. The chain couples TRBV20-1 to TRBJ1-5; 7 bases fit TRBD1. Germline V gene sequence: CDR1 DFQATT, CDR2 SNEGSKA (reference sequence). Unmatched junction bases numbered 2, after V lost 5 bases and J lost 4 bases. The CDR3 totals 12 residues. The CDR3 is CSAGDSNQPQHF. CDR3 nucleotides: TGCAGTGCTGGGGACAGTAATCAGCCCCAGCATTTT.

This sequence joins TRBV5-6 and TRBJ1-1; no reliable D call. Germline CDR1 reads SGHDT; CDR2 reads YYEEEE. V lost 0 bases and J 0 bases, leaving 12 bases between the germline ends. The CDR3 length is 16 residues. CDR3 coding DNA: TGTGCCAGCAGCTTGGCCAAACGGCAAATGAACACTGAAGCTTTCTTT. Residues: CASSLAKRQMNTEAFF.

This chain connects TRBV7-2 to TRBJ2-2; TRBD1 aligns across 7 bases. There are 13 residues in the CDR3. Germline CDR1 reads SGHTA; CDR2 reads FQGNSA. J was trimmed by 9 bases and V by 5 bases; bases with no gene match: 6. The DNA of the CDR3 is TGTGCCAGCAGCGCCTCACAGGGGAGGGAGCTGTTTTTT. Its protein is CASSASQGRELFF.

The J gene is TRBJ2-1, the V gene TRBV6-5; TRBD2 agrees at 10 bases. There are 14 residues in the CDR3. V trimming: 7 bases; J trimming: 10 bases; junction bases outside the gene matches: 10. Germline V gene lookup returns CDR1 MNHEY and CDR2 SVGAGI. Here the CDR3 DNA reads TGTGCCAGCATCCCCAGCGGGGGGGCTGGGGAGCAGTTCTTC. Its protein is CASIPSGGAGEQFF.

V and J are TRBV7-2 and TRBJ1-2; 7 nucleotides agree with TRBD1. The trim removed 7 bases at V and 5 bases at J, leaving 7 bases unmatched. This CDR3 has 13 residues. Germline loops: CDR1 SGHTA, CDR2 FQGNSA. The CDR3 nucleotides read TGTGCCAGCATCGGGGCAGGGGGGTATGGCTACACCTTC. Translated: CASIGAGGYGYTF.

The V call is TRBV6-1, the J call TRBJ2-7; the D gene is possibly TRBD2 (5 bases). This CDR3 has 13 amino acids. V was pared by 8 bases and J by 0 bases, with 11 bases between. Looked up from germline, CDR1 is MNHNS and CDR2 is SASEGT. CDR3 loop: CASELAYSYEQYF. The CDR3 DNA follows: TGTGCCAGCGAATTAGCGTACTCCTACGAGCAGTACTTC.

The rearrangement joins TRBV20-1 to TRBJ1-1; TRBD1 matches at 7 bases. Germline CDR1 is DFQATT and CDR2 is SNEGSKA (reference sequence). Trimming cost V 6 bases and J 6 bases; bases outside gene matches: 10. This CDR3 comprises 13 residues. CDR3 amino acids: CSAATGQQPEAFF. The DNA of the CDR3 is TGCAGTGCGGCCACGGGACAGCAGCCTGAAGCTTTCTTT.